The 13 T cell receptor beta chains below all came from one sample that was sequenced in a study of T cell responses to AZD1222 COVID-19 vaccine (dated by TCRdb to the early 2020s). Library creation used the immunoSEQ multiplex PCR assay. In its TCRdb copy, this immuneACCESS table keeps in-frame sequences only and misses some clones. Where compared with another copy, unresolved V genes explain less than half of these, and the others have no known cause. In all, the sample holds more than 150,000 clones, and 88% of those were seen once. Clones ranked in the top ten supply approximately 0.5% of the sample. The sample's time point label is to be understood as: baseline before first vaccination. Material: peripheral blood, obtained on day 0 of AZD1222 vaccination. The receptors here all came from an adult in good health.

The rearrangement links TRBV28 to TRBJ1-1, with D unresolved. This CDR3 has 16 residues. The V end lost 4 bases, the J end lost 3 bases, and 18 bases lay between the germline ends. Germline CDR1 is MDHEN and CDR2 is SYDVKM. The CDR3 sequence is CASSSRWGSLYTEAFF. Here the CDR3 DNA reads TGTGCCAGCAGTTCCCGGTGGGGTAGTTTATACACTGAAGCTTTCTTT. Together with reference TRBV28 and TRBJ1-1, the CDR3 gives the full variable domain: DVKVTQSSRYLVKRTGEKVFLECVQDMDHENMFWYRQDPGLGLRLIYFSYDVKMKEKGDIPEGYSVSREKKERFSLILESASTNQTSMYLCASSSRWGSLYTEAFFGQGTRLTVV.

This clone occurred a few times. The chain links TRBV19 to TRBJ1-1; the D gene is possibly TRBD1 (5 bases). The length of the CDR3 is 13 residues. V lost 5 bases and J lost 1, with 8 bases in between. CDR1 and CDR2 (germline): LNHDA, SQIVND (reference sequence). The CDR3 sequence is CASSWQGNTEAFF. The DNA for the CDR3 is TGTGCCAGTAGTTGGCAGGGGAACACTGAAGCTTTCTTT.

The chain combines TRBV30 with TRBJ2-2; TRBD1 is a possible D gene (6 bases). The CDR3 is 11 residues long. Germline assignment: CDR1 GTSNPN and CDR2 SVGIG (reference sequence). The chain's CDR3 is CAGQYTGELFF. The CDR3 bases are TGTGCTGGACAGTACACCGGGGAGCTGTTTTTT.

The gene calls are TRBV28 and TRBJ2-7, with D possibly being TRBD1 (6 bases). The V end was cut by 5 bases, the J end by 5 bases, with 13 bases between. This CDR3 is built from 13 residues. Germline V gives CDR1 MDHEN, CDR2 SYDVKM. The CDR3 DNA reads TGTGCCAGCAGTCCACAGGGCGTCAACGAGCAGTACTTC. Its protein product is CASSPQGVNEQYF.

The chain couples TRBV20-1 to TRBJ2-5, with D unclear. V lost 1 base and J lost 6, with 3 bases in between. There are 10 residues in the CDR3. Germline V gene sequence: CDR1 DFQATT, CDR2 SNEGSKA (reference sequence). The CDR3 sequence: CSARVKTQYF. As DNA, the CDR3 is TGCAGTGCTAGAGTAAAGACCCAGTACTTC.

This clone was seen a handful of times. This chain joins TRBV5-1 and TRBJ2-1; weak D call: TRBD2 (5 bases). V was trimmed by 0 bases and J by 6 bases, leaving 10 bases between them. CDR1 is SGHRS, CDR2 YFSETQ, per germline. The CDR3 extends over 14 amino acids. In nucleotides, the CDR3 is TGCGCCAGCAGCTTGGCGGCTAGCAGCAATGAGCAGTTCTTC. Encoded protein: CASSLAASSNEQFF.

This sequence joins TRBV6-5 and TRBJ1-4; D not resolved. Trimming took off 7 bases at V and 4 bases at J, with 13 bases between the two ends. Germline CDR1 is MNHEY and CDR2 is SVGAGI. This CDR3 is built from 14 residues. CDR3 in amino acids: CASKRASSNEKLFF. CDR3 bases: TGTGCCAGCAAAAGGGCGAGCAGTAATGAAAAACTGTTTTTT.

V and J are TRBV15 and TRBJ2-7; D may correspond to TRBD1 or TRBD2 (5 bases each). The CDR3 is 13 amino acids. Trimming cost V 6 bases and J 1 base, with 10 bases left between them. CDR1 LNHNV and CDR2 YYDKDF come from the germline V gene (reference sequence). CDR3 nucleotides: TGTGCCACCAGAGGGACGGTGTCCTACGAGCAGTACTTC. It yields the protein CATRGTVSYEQYF. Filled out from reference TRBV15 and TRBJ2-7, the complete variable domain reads DAMVIQNPRYQVTQFGKPVTLSCSQTLNHNVMYWYQQKSSQAPKLLFHYYDKDFNNEADTPDNFQSRRPNTSFCFLDIRSPGLGDTAMYLCATRGTVSYEQYFGPGTRLTVT.

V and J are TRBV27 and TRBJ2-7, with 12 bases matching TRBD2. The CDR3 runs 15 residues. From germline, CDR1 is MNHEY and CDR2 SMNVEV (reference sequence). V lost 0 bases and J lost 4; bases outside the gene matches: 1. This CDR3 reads CASSLSTSGGYEQYF. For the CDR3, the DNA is TGTGCCAGCAGTTTATCGACTAGCGGGGGATACGAGCAGTACTTC.

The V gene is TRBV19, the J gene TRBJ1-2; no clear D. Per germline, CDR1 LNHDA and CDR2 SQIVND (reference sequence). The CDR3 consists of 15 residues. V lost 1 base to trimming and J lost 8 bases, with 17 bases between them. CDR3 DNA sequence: TGTGCCAGTAGTATAGCGCACTACATTTCTGGGGGCTACACCTTC. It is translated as CASSIAHYISGGYTF.

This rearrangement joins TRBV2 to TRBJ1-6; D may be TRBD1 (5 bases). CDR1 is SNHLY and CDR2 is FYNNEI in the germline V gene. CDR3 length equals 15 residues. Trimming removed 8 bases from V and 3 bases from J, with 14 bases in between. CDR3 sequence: CASEWRGDYNSPLHF. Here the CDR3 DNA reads TGTGCCAGCGAATGGCGGGGGGACTATAATTCACCCCTCCACTTT. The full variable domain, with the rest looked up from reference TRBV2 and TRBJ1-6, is EPEVTQTPSHQVTQMGQEVILRCVPISNHLYFYWYRQILGQKVEFLVSFYNNEISEKSEIFDDQFSVERPDGSNFTLKIRSTKLEDSAMYFCASEWRGDYNSPLHFGNGTRLTVT.

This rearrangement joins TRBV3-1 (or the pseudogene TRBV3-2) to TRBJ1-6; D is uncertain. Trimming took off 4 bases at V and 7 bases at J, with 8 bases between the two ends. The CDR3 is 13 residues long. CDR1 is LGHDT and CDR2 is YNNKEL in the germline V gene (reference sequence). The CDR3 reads CASSLGENSPLHF. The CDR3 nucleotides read TGTGCCAGCAGCCTAGGTGAAAATTCACCCCTCCACTTT.

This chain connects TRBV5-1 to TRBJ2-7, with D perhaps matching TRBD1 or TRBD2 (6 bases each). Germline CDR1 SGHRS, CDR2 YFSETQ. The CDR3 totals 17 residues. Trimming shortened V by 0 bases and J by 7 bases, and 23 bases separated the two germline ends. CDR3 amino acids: CASSLDLAGHPEGEQYF. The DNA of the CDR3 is TGCGCCAGCAGCTTGGATTTGGCGGGACACCCTGAGGGGGAGCAGTACTTC.